One sample yielded the 9 T cell receptor beta chains listed below, sequenced in a study of cytomegalovirus exposure and HLA in healthy donors. Vbeta (60) and Jbeta (13) primers were used in the PCR. This table comes from immunoSEQ multiplex PCR, and its TCRdb copy is limited to in-frame clones, with some not included. The table has tens of thousands of clones, about 74% seen once. The source material was PBMCs. The receptors shown here come from a woman in her twenties or thirties in good health and CMV-seropositive.

The J gene is TRBJ2-7, the V gene TRBV15; 7 bases agree with TRBD2. The germline V gene encodes CDR1 LNHNV and CDR2 YYDKDF (reference sequence). The V segment lost 0 bases and the J segment 4 bases; nucleotides outside the gene matches: 6. The CDR3 runs 15 residues. This CDR3 reads CATSRDYGGEYEQYF. CDR3 sequence (DNA): TGTGCCACCAGCAGAGATTATGGGGGGGAGTACGAGCAGTACTTC.

V and J are TRBV6-1 and TRBJ1-5; tentatively, D is TRBD1 (5 bases). V was clipped by 0 bases and J by 3 bases, with 15 bases between them. Germline V gene sequence: CDR1 MNHNS, CDR2 SASEGT. This CDR3 is 17 amino acids long. This CDR3 reads CASSEASGRGVNQPQHF. The CDR3 DNA reads TGTGCCAGCAGTGAAGCGTCAGGGCGAGGAGTCAATCAGCCCCAGCATTTT.

The rearrangement joins TRBV27 to TRBJ2-7; 8 nucleotides agree with TRBD1. The CDR3 covers 14 residues. Germline V lookup: CDR1 MNHEY, CDR2 SMNVEV (reference sequence). The V segment lost 3 bases and the J segment 2 bases; nucleotides outside the gene matches: 3. The CDR3 sequence: CASSFSGQAYEQYF. CDR3 sequence (DNA): TGTGCCAGCAGTTTTTCGGGACAGGCCTACGAGCAGTACTTC.

The rearrangement links TRBV30 to TRBJ1-1; the D is unclear. The V and J ends lost 2 bases and 2 bases respectively, with 9 bases between them. The CDR3 spans 13 residues. The V gene's germline CDR1 is GTSNPN and CDR2 SVGIG (reference sequence). CDR3 protein: CAWSLAFNTEAFF. For the CDR3, the DNA is TGTGCCTGGAGTTTGGCCTTCAACACTGAAGCTTTCTTT.

This chain joins TRBV7-2 and TRBJ1-3, with 7 bases identical to TRBD1. This CDR3 spans 14 amino acids. V shed 6 bases, J shed 3 bases, and the junction held 5 bases outside the gene matches. Germline V gene sequence: CDR1 SGHTA, CDR2 FQGNSA. The CDR3 protein is CASRPDRVGNTIYF. The CDR3 coding sequence is TGTGCCAGCAGGCCCGACAGGGTTGGAAACACCATATATTTT.

The chain joins TRBV5-6 to TRBJ2-7, with 9 bases that match TRBD1. The CDR3 sequence is 16 residues long. J lost 4 bases, V lost 2 bases, and 10 bases had no gene match. Germline assignment: CDR1 SGHDT and CDR2 YYEEEE. The CDR3 loop is CASSFLSGTGKYEQYF. The CDR3 DNA follows: TGTGCCAGCAGCTTTTTATCCGGGACAGGGAAATACGAGCAGTACTTC.

The rearrangement uses TRBV19 and TRBJ1-5; 8 nucleotides agree with TRBD1. Germline CDR1 reads LNHDA; CDR2 reads SQIVND (reference sequence). CDR3 length equals 15 residues. V was clipped by 3 bases and J by 2 bases; unmatched bases: 3. The CDR3 DNA sequence: TGTGCCAGTAGTATGGACAGGGTGGGCAATCAGCCCCAGCATTTT. As protein: CASSMDRVGNQPQHF.

This chain connects TRBV5-1 to TRBJ1-2, with D possibly matching TRBD1 (6 bases). The germline gives CDR1 SGHRS, CDR2 YFSETQ. The V end was cut by 2 bases, the J end by 6 bases, with 8 bases between. This CDR3 is 12 amino acids long. The CDR3 DNA reads as TGCGCCAGCAGCTTATCAGGGGATGGCTACACCTTC. It translates to CASSLSGDGYTF.

This clone was observed a few times. V usage is TRBV30 and J usage is TRBJ1-4; 7 nucleotides match TRBD1. This CDR3 comprises 15 residues. Germline CDR1 is GTSNPN and CDR2 is SVGIG (reference sequence). With 4 bases clipped from V and 5 bases from J, the junction kept 10 bases outside the gene matches. The CDR3 spells CAWMSRQGENEKLFF. Here the CDR3 DNA reads TGTGCCTGGATGTCCCGACAGGGCGAAAATGAAAAACTGTTTTTT.